This T cell receptor (beta chain) comes out of a study of blood T cell repertoires in COVID-19. Overall study: Specimens from acute and convalescent COVID-19 originated in the United States, Italy and Spain. The analysed material was cDNA or gDNA that came from T cells, B-cell-depleted T cells, or PBMCs.

Germline CDR1 MNHNS, CDR2 SASEGT. V was clipped by 0 bases and J by 0 bases, with 9 bases between them. This CDR3 has 16 amino acids. Authors' methods: Reference gene primer amplification gave estimated nucleated cell counts. TCRdb's copy holds only in-frame clones and misses some; the assay was immunoSEQ multiplex PCR. The V and J calls and the clone size are those of that table, but D and trimming were determined from the DNA. The sample has 25,000 to 35,000 clones; about 85% are singletons. This clone appeared a few times. This TCR came from a man between 60 and 75 years old with active COVID-19. The source material was peripheral blood. The V and J genes are TRBV6-1 and TRBJ1-5; D remains ambiguous. In DNA form, the CDR3 reads TGTGCCAGCAGTGAAGCGGTAGACTTTAGCAATCAGCCCCAGCATTTT. Its protein product is CASSEAVDFSNQPQHF.